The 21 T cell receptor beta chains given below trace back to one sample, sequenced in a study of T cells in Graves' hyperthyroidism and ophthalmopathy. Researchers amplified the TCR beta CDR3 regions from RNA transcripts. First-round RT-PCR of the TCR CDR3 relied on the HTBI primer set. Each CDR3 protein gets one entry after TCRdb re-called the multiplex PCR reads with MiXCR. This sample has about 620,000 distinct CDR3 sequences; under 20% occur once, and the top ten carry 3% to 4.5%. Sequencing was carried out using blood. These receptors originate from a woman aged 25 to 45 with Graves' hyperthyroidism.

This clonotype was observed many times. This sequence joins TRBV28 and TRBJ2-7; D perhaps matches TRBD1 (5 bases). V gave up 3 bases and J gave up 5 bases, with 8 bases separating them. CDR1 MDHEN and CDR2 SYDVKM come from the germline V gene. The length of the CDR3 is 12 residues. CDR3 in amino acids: CASSLWGHEQYF. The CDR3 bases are TGTGCCAGCAGTTTGTGGGGCCACGAGCAGTACTTC. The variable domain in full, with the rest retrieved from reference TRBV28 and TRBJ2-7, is DVKVTQSSRYLVKRTGEKVFLECVQDMDHENMFWYRQDPGLGLRLIYFSYDVKMKEKGDIPEGYSVSREKKERFSLILESASTNQTSMYLCASSLWGHEQYFGPGTRLTVT.

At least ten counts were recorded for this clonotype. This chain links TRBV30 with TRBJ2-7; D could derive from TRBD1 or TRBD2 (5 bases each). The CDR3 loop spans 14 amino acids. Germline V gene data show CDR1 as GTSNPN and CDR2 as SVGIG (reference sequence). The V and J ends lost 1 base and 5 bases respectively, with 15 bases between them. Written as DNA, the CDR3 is TGTGCCTGGAGTGAGAGGGGTCCCAGGGACGAGCAGTACTTC. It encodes CAWSERGPRDEQYF. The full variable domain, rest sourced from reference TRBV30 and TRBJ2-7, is SQTIHQWPATLVQPVGSPLSLECTVEGTSNPNLYWYRQAAGRGLQLLFYSVGIGQISSEVPQNLSASRPQDRQFILSSKKLLLSDSGFYLCAWSERGPRDEQYFGPGTRLTVT.

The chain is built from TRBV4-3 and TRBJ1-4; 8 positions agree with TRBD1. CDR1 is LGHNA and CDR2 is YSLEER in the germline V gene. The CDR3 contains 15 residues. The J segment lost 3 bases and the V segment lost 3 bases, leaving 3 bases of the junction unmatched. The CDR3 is CASSQHRGANEKLFF. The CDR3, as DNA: TGCGCCAGCAGCCAGCACAGGGGGGCTAATGAAAAACTGTTTTTT.

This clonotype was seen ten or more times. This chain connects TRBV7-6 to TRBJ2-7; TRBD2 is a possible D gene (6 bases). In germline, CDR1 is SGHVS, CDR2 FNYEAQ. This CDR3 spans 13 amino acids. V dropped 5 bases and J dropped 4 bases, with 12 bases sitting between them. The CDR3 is CASSPRETYEQYF. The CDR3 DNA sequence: TGTGCCAGCAGCCCTCGGGAGACTTACGAGCAGTACTTC.

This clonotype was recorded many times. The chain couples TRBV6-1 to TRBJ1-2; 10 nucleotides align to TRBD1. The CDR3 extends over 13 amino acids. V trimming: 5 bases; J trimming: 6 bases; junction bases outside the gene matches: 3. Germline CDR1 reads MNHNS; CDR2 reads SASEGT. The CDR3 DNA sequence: TGTGCCAGCAGTCCGGGACAGGGGAATGGCTACACCTTC. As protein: CASSPGQGNGYTF.

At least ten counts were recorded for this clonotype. CDR3 bases: TGTGCCAGCAGAGACAAACTAGCGGCCCTCTACAATGAGCAGTTCTTC. Amino acids: CASRDKLAALYNEQFF. V and J are TRBV6-1 and TRBJ2-1, with 8 bases lining up with TRBD2. CDR3 length: 16 residues. Trimming at V came to 6 bases and at J to 3 bases, leaving 10 bases not matched to a gene. The germline gives CDR1 MNHNS, CDR2 SASEGT.

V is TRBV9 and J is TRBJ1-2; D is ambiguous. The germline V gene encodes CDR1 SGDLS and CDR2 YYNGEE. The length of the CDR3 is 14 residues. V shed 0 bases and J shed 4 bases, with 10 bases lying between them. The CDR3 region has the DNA TGTGCCAGCAGCGTAGTTCAGGACGGCTATGGCTACACCTTC. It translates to CASSVVQDGYGYTF.

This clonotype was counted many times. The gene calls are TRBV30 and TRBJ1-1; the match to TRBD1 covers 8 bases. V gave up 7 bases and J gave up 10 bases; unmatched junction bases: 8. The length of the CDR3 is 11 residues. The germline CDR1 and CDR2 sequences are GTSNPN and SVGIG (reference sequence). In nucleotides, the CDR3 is TGTGCCTCGTATGACAGGGGTAGAGCTTTCTTT. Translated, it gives CASYDRGRAFF.

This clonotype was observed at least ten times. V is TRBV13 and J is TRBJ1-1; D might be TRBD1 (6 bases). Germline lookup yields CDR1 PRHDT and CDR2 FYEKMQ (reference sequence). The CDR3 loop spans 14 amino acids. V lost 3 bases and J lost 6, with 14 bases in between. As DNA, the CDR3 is TGTGCCAGCAGCTTTGGCAGGGGAGGCCCTGAAGCTTTCTTT. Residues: CASSFGRGGPEAFF. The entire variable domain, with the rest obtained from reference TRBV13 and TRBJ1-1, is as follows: AAGVIQSPRHLIKEKRETATLKCYPIPRHDTVYWYQQGPGQDPQFLISFYEKMQSDKGSIPDRFSAQQFSDYHSELNMSSLELGDSALYFCASSFGRGGPEAFFGQGTRLTVV.

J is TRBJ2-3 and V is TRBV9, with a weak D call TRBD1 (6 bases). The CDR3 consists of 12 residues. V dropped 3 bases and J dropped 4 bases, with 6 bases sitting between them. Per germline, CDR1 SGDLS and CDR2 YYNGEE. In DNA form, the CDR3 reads TGTGCCAGCAGCGGGACAGCAGATACGCAGTATTTT. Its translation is CASSGTADTQYF.

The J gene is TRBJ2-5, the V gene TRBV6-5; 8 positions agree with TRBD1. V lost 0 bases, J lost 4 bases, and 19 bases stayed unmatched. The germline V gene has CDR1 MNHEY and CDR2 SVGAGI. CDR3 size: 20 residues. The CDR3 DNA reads TGTGCCAGCAGTTACTCGAAGATCGCGGCAGGGGGCGCAGGTCGAGAGACCCAGTACTTC. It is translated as CASSYSKIAAGGAGRETQYF.

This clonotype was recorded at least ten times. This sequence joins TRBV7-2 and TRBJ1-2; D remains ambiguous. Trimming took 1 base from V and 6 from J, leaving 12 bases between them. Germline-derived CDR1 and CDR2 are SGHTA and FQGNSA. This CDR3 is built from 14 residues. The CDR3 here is CASSLEPLADGYTF. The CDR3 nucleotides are TGTGCCAGCAGCTTAGAGCCCCTCGCCGATGGCTACACCTTC.

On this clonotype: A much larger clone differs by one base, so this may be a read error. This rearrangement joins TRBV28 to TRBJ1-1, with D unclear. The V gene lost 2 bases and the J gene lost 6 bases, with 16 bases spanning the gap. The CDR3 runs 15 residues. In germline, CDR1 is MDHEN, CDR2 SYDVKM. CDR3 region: CASSLGPPWRPEAFF. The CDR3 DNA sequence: TGTGCCAGCAGTTTAGGACCTCCCTGGCGGCCTGAAGCTTTCTTT.

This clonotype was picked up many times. The CDR3 bases are TGTGCCAGCAACCCCCGGGACCTATATGTCCACGAGCAGTACTTC. It is translated as CASNPRDLYVHEQYF. The V and J genes are TRBV6-1 and TRBJ2-7; perhaps D is TRBD1 or TRBD2 (5 bases each). Trimming stripped 7 bases from V and 5 bases from J, with 21 bases between. Germline V gives CDR1 MNHNS, CDR2 SASEGT. The CDR3 is 15 amino acids.

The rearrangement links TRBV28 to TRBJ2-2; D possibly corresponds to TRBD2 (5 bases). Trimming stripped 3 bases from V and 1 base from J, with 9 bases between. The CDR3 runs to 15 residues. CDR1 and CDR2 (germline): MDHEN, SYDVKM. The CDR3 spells CASSFRGLNTGELFF. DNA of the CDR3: TGTGCCAGCAGTTTTCGCGGGCTGAACACCGGGGAGCTGTTTTTT.

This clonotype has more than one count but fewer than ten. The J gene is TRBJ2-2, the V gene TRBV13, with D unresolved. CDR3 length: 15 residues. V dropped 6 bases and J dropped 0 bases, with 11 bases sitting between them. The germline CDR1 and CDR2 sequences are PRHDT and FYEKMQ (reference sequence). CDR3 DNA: TGTGCCAGCAGGGCGAACCCTTCGAACACCGGGGAGCTGTTTTTT. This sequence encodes CASRANPSNTGELFF.

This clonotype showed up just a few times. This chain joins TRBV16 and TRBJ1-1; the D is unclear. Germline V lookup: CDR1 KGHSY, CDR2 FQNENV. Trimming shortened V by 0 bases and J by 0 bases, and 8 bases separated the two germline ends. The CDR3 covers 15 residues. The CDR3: CASSQSYSLNTEAFF. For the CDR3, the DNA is TGTGCCAGCAGCCAATCGTACAGCTTGAACACTGAAGCTTTCTTT.

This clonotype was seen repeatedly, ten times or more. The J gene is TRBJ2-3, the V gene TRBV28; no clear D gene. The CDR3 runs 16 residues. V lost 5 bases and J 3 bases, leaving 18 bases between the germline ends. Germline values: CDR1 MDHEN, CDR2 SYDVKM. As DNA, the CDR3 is TGTGCCAGCAGTCCCCTTTGGGTTGTAGGAACAGATACGCAGTATTTT. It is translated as CASSPLWVVGTDTQYF.

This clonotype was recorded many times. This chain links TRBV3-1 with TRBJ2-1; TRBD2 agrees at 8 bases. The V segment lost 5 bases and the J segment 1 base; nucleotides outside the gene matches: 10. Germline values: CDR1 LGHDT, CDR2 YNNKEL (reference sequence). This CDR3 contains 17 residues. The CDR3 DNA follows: TGTGCCAGCAGCTCAAGGGGTACGGGAGGGTCCTACAATGAGCAGTTCTTC. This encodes CASSSRGTGGSYNEQFF.

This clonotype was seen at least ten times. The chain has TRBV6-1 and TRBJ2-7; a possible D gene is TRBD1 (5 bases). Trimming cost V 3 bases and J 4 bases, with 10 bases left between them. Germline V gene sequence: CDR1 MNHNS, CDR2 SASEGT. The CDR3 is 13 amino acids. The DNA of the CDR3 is TGTGCCAGCAGTGAGACAGACCTTTACGAGCAGTACTTC. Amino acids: CASSETDLYEQYF.

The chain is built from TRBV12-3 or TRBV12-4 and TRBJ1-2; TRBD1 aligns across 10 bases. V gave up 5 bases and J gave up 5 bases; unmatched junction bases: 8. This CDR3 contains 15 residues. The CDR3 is CASSLTTGGGYGYTF. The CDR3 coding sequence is TGTGCCAGCAGTCTAACGACAGGGGGCGGATATGGCTACACCTTC.